These T cell receptor beta chains were read from a single sample in a study of identifying expanded T cells in peripheral blood. Data came from immunoSEQ multiplex PCR; TCRdb stores just in-frame clones and leaves some out. Of approximately 81,000 clones detected, roughly 84% appear once; the ten largest clones hold roughly a fifth. The material sequenced was blood. The receptors stem from a person between 18 and 70 years old in good health. Each CDR3 is given with its conserved first and last residue. The order of the fields is V gene, clone size, J gene, CDR3 protein. Not every row has a clone size; where given, it reads once, few, many or a size class.

V: TRBV28
size: once
J: TRBJ2-4
CDR3: CASSKLSAGQVKNIQYF

V: TRBV28
size: -
J: TRBJ2-1
CDR3: CASSLASATSGYNEQFF

V: TRBV4-3
size: -
J: TRBJ1-5
CDR3: CASSQGQGIQPQHF

V: TRBV5-1
size: once
J: TRBJ2-5
CDR3: CASSLGTSQETQYF

V: TRBV28
size: once
J: TRBJ2-1
CDR3: CASGGGEDEQFF

V: TRBV4-2
size: -
J: TRBJ1-1
CDR3: CASSQELGWENTEAFF

V: TRBV30
size: -
J: TRBJ2-1
CDR3: CAWIRDSYNEQFF

V: TRBV7-6
size: -
J: TRBJ2-1
CDR3: CASSLGGHQGGNEQFF

V: TRBV6-6
size: -
J: TRBJ2-1
CDR3: CASKRIQGASNNEQFF

V: TRBV7-2
size: -
J: TRBJ1-5
CDR3: CASSFGQGIDQPQHF

V: TRBV9
size: -
J: TRBJ2-3
CDR3: CASSVIGLAADTQYF

V: TRBV10-3
size: -
J: TRBJ2-5
CDR3: CAISGGGYRQETQYF

V: TRBV7-2
size: -
J: TRBJ2-4
CDR3: CASSLRREGRSYF

V: TRBV29-1
size: -
J: TRBJ2-3
CDR3: CSVLSLLSTDTQYF

V: TRBV6-6
size: -
J: TRBJ2-4
CDR3: CASSPGTGGSKNIQYF

V: TRBV19
size: few
J: TRBJ2-2
CDR3: CATSRPGTTNTGELFF

V: TRBV28
size: -
J: TRBJ2-2
CDR3: CASSLPGLAGAGELFF

V: TRBV30
size: -
J: TRBJ2-1
CDR3: CAWKMAGSYNEQFF

V: TRBV28
size: -
J: TRBJ1-5
CDR3: CASNPSDRNNQPQHF

V: TRBV6-1
size: -
J: TRBJ2-7
CDR3: CASSDRVVAGSYEQYF

V: TRBV7-3
size: -
J: TRBJ2-3
CDR3: CASSQRLAGEGPDTQYF

V: TRBV5-1
size: -
J: TRBJ1-4
CDR3: CASSFGASTGGEKLFF

V: TRBV14
size: -
J: TRBJ2-2
CDR3: CASSQGLLRTGELFF

V: TRBV6-6
size: -
J: TRBJ2-1
CDR3: CASSYRSGHYIEQFF

V: TRBV30
size: -
J: TRBJ1-2
CDR3: CAWSVQAMYYGYTF